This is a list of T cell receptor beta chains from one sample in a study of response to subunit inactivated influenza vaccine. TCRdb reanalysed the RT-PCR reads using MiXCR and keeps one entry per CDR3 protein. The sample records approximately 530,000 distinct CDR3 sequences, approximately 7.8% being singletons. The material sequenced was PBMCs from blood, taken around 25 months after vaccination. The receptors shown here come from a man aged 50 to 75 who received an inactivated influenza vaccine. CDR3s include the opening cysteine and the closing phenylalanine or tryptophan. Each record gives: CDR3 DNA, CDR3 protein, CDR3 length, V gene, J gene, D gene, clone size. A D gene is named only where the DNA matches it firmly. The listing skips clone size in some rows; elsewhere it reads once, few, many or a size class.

cdr3_nt: TGCAGTGCTAGACTAGATTCAGATACGCAGTATTTT; cdr3_aa: CSARLDSDTQYF; cdr3_length: 12; v_call: TRBV20-1; j_call: TRBJ2-3; d_call: -; clone_size: few
cdr3_nt: TGTGCCAGCAGCCTTAGGGCTAGCGGGGGGGTTACGCAGTATTTT; cdr3_aa: CASSLRASGGVTQYF; cdr3_length: 15; v_call: TRBV9; j_call: TRBJ2-3; d_call: TRBD2; clone_size: few
cdr3_nt: TGTGCCAGCAGCTACCTCGGACAAAGTAACACCGGGGAGCTGTTTTTT; cdr3_aa: CASSYLGQSNTGELFF; cdr3_length: 16; v_call: TRBV7-9; j_call: TRBJ2-2; d_call: -; clone_size: few
cdr3_nt: TGTGCCACCAGTGATCAGGGATTCGCGGGTACTTTCTTT; cdr3_aa: CATSDQGFAGTFF; cdr3_length: 13; v_call: TRBV24-1; j_call: TRBJ1-1; d_call: -; clone_size: many
cdr3_nt: TGTGCCAGCAGCCAAGATCATGGTACCGGGGAGCTGTTTTTT; cdr3_aa: CASSQDHGTGELFF; cdr3_length: 14; v_call: TRBV3-1; j_call: TRBJ2-2; d_call: -; clone_size: few
cdr3_nt: TGTGCCAGCAGTTACCCCGGGGCGACGGGGGAAAAACTGTTTTTT; cdr3_aa: CASSYPGATGEKLFF; cdr3_length: 15; v_call: TRBV7-2; j_call: TRBJ1-4; d_call: -; clone_size: -
cdr3_nt: TGCGCCAGCGGCCCAACTGGGAGCTCCTACAATGAGCAGTTCTTC; cdr3_aa: CASGPTGSSYNEQFF; cdr3_length: 15; v_call: TRBV5-1; j_call: TRBJ2-1; d_call: -; clone_size: few
cdr3_nt: TGTGCCAGCAGCACAATTACAGGGTACAATGAGCAGTTCTTC; cdr3_aa: CASSTITGYNEQFF; cdr3_length: 14; v_call: TRBV7-9; j_call: TRBJ2-1; d_call: -; clone_size: few
cdr3_nt: TGTGCCAGCAGTTATCGGACTAGCGGAAACTACGAGCAGTACTTC; cdr3_aa: CASSYRTSGNYEQYF; cdr3_length: 15; v_call: TRBV6-2/TRBV6-3; j_call: TRBJ2-7; d_call: TRBD2; clone_size: few
cdr3_nt: TGTGCCAGCACCCCCCCCGGGGCCCTCTACGAGCAGTACTTC; cdr3_aa: CASTPPGALYEQYF; cdr3_length: 14; v_call: TRBV7-8; j_call: TRBJ2-7; d_call: -; clone_size: many
cdr3_nt: TGTGCCAGCAGTACCGATACCGAGCTCAGCACAGATACGCAGTATTTT; cdr3_aa: CASSTDTELSTDTQYF; cdr3_length: 16; v_call: TRBV28; j_call: TRBJ2-3; d_call: -; clone_size: many
cdr3_nt: TGCGCCAGCAGCTTCAGGCCATCGGCAGGGGGTGATGAAAAACTGTTTTTT; cdr3_aa: CASSFRPSAGGDEKLFF; cdr3_length: 17; v_call: TRBV5-1; j_call: TRBJ1-4; d_call: TRBD1; clone_size: -
cdr3_nt: TGTGCCAGCAGCGTAGAAGCGACACCTCATTATTCACCCCTCCACTTT; cdr3_aa: CASSVEATPHYSPLHF; cdr3_length: 16; v_call: TRBV9; j_call: TRBJ1-6; d_call: -; clone_size: few